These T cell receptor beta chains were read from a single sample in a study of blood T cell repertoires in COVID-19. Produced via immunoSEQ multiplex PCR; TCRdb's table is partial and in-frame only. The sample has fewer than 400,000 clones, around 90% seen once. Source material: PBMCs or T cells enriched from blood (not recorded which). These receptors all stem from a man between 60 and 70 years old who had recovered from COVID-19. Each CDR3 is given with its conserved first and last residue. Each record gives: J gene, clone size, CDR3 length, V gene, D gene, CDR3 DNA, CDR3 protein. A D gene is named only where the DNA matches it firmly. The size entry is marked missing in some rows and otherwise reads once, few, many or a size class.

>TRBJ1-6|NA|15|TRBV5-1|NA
TGCGCCAGCAGCTTGCTAGTGGGTTTGCGATCACCCCTCCACTTT
CASSLLVGLRSPLHF
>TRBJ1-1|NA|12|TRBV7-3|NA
TGTGCCAGCAGCTTAACGACAGGAGAAGCTTTCTTT
CASSLTTGEAFF
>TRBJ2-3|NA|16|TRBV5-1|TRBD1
TGCGCCAGCAGCCTAGGGACAGGTCCTAGCACAGATACGCAGTATTTT
CASSLGTGPSTDTQYF
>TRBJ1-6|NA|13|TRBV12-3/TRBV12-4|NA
TGTGCCAGCATGGGCAGGGTCCTTTCACCCCTCCACTTT
CASMGRVLSPLHF
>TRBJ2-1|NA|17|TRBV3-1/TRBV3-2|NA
TGTGCCAGCAGCCAAGCCCCAACTAGTCGGGCCTACAATGAGCAGTTCTTC
CASSQAPTSRAYNEQFF
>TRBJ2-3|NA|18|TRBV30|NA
TGTGCCTGGAGTGTAGAAGCAACAAGCGCCCCTGGCACAGATACGCAGTATTTT
CAWSVEATSAPGTDTQYF
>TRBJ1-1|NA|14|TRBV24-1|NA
TGTGCCACCAGTGAGGCGGGGATGAACACTGAAGCTTTCTTT
CATSEAGMNTEAFF
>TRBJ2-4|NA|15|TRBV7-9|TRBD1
TGTGCCAGCAGCGCCTACACGGGACAGAAAAACATTCAGTACTTC
CASSAYTGQKNIQYF
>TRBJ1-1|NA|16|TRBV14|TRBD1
TGTGCCAGCAGCCCACGACAGGGGGCCGTGAACACTGAAGCTTTCTTT
CASSPRQGAVNTEAFF
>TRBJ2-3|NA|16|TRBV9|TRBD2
TGTGCCAGCAGCGTAGGGGGGACTAGCGTCACAGATACGCAGTATTTT
CASSVGGTSVTDTQYF
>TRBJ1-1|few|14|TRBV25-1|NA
TGTGCCAGCAGCCACGGGACATTGAACACTGAAGCTTTCTTT
CASSHGTLNTEAFF
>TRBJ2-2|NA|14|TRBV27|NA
TGTGCCAGCAGTTTTCAGGGATTACCCGGGGAGCTGTTTTTT
CASSFQGLPGELFF